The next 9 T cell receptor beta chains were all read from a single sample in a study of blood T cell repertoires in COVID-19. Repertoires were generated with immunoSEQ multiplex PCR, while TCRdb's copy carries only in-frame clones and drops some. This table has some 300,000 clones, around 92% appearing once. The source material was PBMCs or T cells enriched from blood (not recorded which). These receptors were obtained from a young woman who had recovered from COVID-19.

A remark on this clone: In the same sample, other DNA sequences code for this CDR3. The CDR3 nucleotides are TGTGCCAGCAGTTCCCCTAACACAGATACGCAGTATTTT. It translates to CASSSPNTDTQYF. This chain uses TRBV27 with TRBJ2-3; D is unresolved. Germline-derived CDR1 and CDR2 are MNHEY and SMNVEV (reference sequence). The CDR3 sequence is 13 residues long. The germline V and J ends were trimmed by 4 bases and 2 bases, with 7 bases remaining between them.

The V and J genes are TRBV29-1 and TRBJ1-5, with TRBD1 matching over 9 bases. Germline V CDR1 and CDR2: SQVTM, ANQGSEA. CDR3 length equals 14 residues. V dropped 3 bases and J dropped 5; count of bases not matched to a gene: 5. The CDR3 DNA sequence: TGCAGCGTTGAGGGGACAGGGACGGATCAGCCCCAGCATTTT. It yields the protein CSVEGTGTDQPQHF.

Here the CDR3 DNA reads TGTGCCAGCAGCCCCGGGGGGGGGCTAGGGCTAGATGAGCAGTTCTTC. Its translation is CASSPGGGLGLDEQFF. The V and J genes are TRBV3-1 (or the pseudogene TRBV3-2) and TRBJ2-1; TRBD2 matches 8 bases. Germline trimming cut 4 bases from V and 8 bases from J; bases unmatched to any gene: 13. Germline V gene sequence: CDR1 LGHDT, CDR2 YNNKEL (reference sequence). The CDR3 spans 16 residues.

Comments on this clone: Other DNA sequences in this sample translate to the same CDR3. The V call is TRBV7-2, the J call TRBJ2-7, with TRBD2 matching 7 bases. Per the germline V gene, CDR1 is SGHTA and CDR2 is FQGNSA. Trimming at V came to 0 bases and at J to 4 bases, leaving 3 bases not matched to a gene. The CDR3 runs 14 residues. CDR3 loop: CASSLAGGTYEQYF. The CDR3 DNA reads TGTGCCAGCAGCTTAGCGGGAGGGACGTACGAGCAGTACTTC.

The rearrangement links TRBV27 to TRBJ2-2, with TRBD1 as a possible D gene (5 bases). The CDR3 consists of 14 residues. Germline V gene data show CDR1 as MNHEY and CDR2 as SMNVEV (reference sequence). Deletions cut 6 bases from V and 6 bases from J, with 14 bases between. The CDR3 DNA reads TGTGCCAGCAGGCAGGGTACGGTTCCCGGGGAGCTGTTTTTT. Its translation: CASRQGTVPGELFF.

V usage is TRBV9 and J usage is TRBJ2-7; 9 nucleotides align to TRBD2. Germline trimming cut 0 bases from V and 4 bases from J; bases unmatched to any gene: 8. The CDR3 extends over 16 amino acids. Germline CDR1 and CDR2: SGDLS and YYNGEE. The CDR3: CASSVDGGRARYEQYF. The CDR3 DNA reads TGTGCCAGCAGCGTAGATGGCGGGAGGGCCCGATACGAGCAGTACTTC.

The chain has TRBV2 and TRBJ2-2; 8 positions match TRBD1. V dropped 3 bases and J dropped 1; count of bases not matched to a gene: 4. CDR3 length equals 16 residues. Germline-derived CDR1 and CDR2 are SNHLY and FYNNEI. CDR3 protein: CASSDPGGGNTGELFF. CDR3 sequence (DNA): TGTGCCAGCAGTGACCCAGGGGGCGGGAACACCGGGGAGCTGTTTTTT.

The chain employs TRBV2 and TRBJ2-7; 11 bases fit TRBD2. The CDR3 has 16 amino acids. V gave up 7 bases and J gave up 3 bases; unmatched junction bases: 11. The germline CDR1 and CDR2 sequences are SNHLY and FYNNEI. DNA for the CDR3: TGTGCCAGCAACGAACTAGCGGGAGATGGTCGCTACGAGCAGTACTTC. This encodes CASNELAGDGRYEQYF.

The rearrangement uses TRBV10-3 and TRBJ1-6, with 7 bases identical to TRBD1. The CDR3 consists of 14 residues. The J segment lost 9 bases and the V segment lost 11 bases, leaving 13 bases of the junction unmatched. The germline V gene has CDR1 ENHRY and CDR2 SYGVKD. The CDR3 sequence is CAAERDSPSSPLHF. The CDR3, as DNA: TGTGCCGCGGAAAGGGACAGTCCCTCTTCACCCCTCCACTTT.